Sequencing of this T cell receptor beta chain was carried out in a study of regulatory T cells. Study conclusions and caveats: In CD3G-deficient patients, conventional CD4+ T cells were enriched for hydrophobic CDR3 residues at positions 6 and 7.

Amplification used 52 TRBV primers and 13 TRBJ primers. Only in-frame clones appear in the TCRdb table, and some are missing; sequencing was by immunoSEQ multiplex PCR. The table records some 30,000 clones, roughly 92% of them present only once. In regard to this clone: The antigen is unknown.

CD4+ cells were sorted into CD25-high CD127-low regulatory cells and CD25-low CD127-high conventional cells. This sequence was found in a child under 10 years old with CD3G deficiency. Sequencing input: conventional CD4+ T cells sorted from blood.

CDR3 nucleotide sequence: TGCGCCAGCAGCTTGGCAAGGACAGGGGGCGTAGAGACCCAGTACTTC. Its protein product is CASSLARTGGVETQYF. The chain is built from TRBV5-1 and TRBJ2-5; 11 nucleotides agree with TRBD1. The CDR3 extends over 16 amino acids. J gave up 4 bases and V 0 bases, and 5 bases lay outside the gene matches. CDR1 and CDR2 (germline): SGHRS, YFSETQ.